A single sample is the source of the 10 T cell receptor beta chains below, sequenced in a study of blood T cell repertoires in COVID-19. Generated by immunoSEQ multiplex PCR, the TCRdb table keeps only in-frame clones and is missing some. The sample records more than 200,000 clones, 85% to 90% being singletons. Sequenced input: PBMCs or T cells enriched from blood (not recorded which). These receptors were taken from a man aged 35-49 years who had recovered from COVID-19.

The V call is TRBV28, the J call TRBJ1-4; D gene ambiguous. The ends were cut back, 5 bases at V and 4 bases at J, with 11 bases in the middle. Germline-derived CDR1 and CDR2 are MDHEN and SYDVKM. CDR3 length: 14 residues. The chain's CDR3 is CASSQTTINEKLFF. CDR3 sequence (DNA): TGTGCCAGCAGTCAGACGACAATTAATGAAAAACTGTTTTTT. Together with reference TRBV28 and TRBJ1-4, the CDR3 gives the full variable domain: DVKVTQSSRYLVKRTGEKVFLECVQDMDHENMFWYRQDPGLGLRLIYFSYDVKMKEKGDIPEGYSVSREKKERFSLILESASTNQTSMYLCASSQTTINEKLFFGSGTQLSVL.

The chain recombines TRBV3-1 (or the pseudogene TRBV3-2) with TRBJ1-2; no reliable D call. The CDR3 length is 15 residues. The V gene lost 3 bases and the J gene lost 4 bases, with 15 bases spanning the gap. Per germline, CDR1 LGHDT and CDR2 YNNKEL (reference sequence). The CDR3 nucleotides are TGTGCCAGCAGCCACTCGGTGTTGATCGGCTATGGCTACACCTTC. This encodes CASSHSVLIGYGYTF.

V usage is TRBV9 and J usage is TRBJ2-1; D not resolved. This CDR3 region has 12 residues. Germline loops: CDR1 SGDLS, CDR2 YYNGEE. Trimming removed 4 bases at V and 13 bases at J, with 15 bases between. CDR3 amino acids: CASSPGLDIQFF. For the CDR3, the DNA is TGTGCCAGCAGCCCCGGTTTAGACATTCAGTTCTTC. Looking up the rest from reference TRBV9 and TRBJ2-1 gives the full variable domain: DSGVTQTPKHLITATGQRVTLRCSPRSGDLSVYWYQQSLDQGLQFLIQYYNGEERAKGNILERFSAQQFPDLHSELNLSSLELGDSALYFCASSPGLDIQFFGPGTRLTVL.

This chain links TRBV6-1 with TRBJ2-7; the D gene is possibly TRBD1 (5 bases). V lost 2 bases to trimming and J lost 4 bases, with 12 bases between them. The CDR3 is 14 amino acids. Germline CDR1 reads MNHNS; CDR2 reads SASEGT. In DNA, the CDR3 is TGTGCCAGCAGTGAATGGGTAGGGGCTTACGAGCAGTACTTC. This encodes CASSEWVGAYEQYF.

The chain uses TRBV29-1 and TRBJ2-3, with TRBD2 matching 7 bases. V was clipped by 3 bases and J by 2 bases; unmatched bases: 5. CDR1 is SQVTM, CDR2 ANQGSEA, per germline. This CDR3 comprises 14 residues. The CDR3 loop is CSVDGSGNTDTQYF. CDR3 nucleotides: TGCAGCGTTGACGGGAGCGGGAACACAGATACGCAGTATTTT.

The chain is built from TRBV5-1 and TRBJ1-1; weak D call: TRBD1 (6 bases). Trimming pared 1 base from V and 0 bases from J, leaving 13 bases between. Germline CDR1 is SGHRS and CDR2 is YFSETQ. The CDR3 totals 16 residues. CDR3 loop: CASSLLAGAVNTEAFF. In DNA, the CDR3 is TGCGCCAGCAGCTTGTTAGCAGGGGCTGTGAACACTGAAGCTTTCTTT.

This chain connects TRBV25-1 to TRBJ2-5; D perhaps matches TRBD2 (7 bases). This CDR3 region has 15 residues. CDR1 is MGHDK, CDR2 SYGVNS, per germline. Deletions cut 8 bases from V and 5 bases from J, with 21 bases between. For the CDR3, the DNA is TGTGCCAGCGAGGGTTTAGGAGGGGGGGTGGAGACCCAGTACTTC. Its protein product is CASEGLGGGVETQYF.

This chain links TRBV27 with TRBJ1-1; tentatively, D is TRBD1 (5 bases). Per the germline V gene, CDR1 is MNHEY and CDR2 is SMNVEV (reference sequence). Trimming stripped 3 bases from V and 1 base from J, with 6 bases between. CDR3 length: 13 residues. The CDR3 loop is CASSFQGNTEAFF. The DNA for the CDR3 is TGTGCCAGCAGTTTTCAGGGGAACACTGAAGCTTTCTTT.

The chain joins TRBV3-1 (or the pseudogene TRBV3-2) to TRBJ2-3; tentative D call: TRBD2 (5 bases). The germline V and J ends were trimmed by 0 bases and 0 bases, with 10 bases remaining between them. CDR1 is LGHDT and CDR2 is YNNKEL in the germline V gene (reference sequence). CDR3 size: 16 residues. The chain's CDR3 is CASSQDSALSTDTQYF. The DNA of the CDR3 is TGTGCCAGCAGCCAAGATAGCGCATTGAGCACAGATACGCAGTATTTT.

The chain employs TRBV5-1 and TRBJ2-2; the match to TRBD2 covers 11 bases. The V gene's germline CDR1 is SGHRS and CDR2 YFSETQ. This CDR3 has 16 amino acids. J gave up 3 bases and V 4 bases, and 5 bases lay outside the gene matches. This chain's CDR3 is CASSETSGTDTGELFF. CDR3 DNA sequence: TGCGCCAGCAGCGAGACTAGCGGGACGGACACCGGGGAGCTGTTTTTT.